The T cell receptor (beta chain) described here comes from a study of siplizumab effects on memory and regulatory T cells. General observations from the study: A major contribution to the alloresponse seemed to be made by naive T cells, which seemed more diverse than memory cells. A small minority of alloreactive clones were mapped to unstimulated subsets.

Produced via immunoSEQ multiplex PCR; TCRdb's table is partial and in-frame only. In the table there are approximately 94,000 clones, 90% to 95% of which are singletons. The length of the CDR3 is 15 residues. V was shortened by 3 bases and J by 8 bases, with 19 bases between the two germline ends. Germline CDR1 is SEHNR and CDR2 is FQNEAQ (reference sequence). As regards this clone: The antigen is unknown.

Sequenced input: CD8+ T cells sorted from blood. The chain employs TRBV7-9 and TRBJ1-2; D may be TRBD1 (6 bases). This TCR was recovered from a human donor in good health. The CDR3 sequence: CASSLGGAGEHGYTF. DNA of the CDR3: TGTGCCAGCAGCTTGGGAGGGGCAGGGGAGCACGGCTACACCTTC.